The rows below give T cell receptor beta chains drawn from one sample of a study of blood T cell repertoires in COVID-19. This table comes from immunoSEQ multiplex PCR, and its TCRdb copy is limited to in-frame clones, with some not included. The sample lists about 480,000 clones; roughly nine tenths were seen once. Sequencing used PBMCs or T cells enriched from blood (not recorded which). The receptors stem from a woman between 18 and 29 years old with acute COVID-19. Both conserved end residues are part of each CDR3. The D gene is left open where the match is weak. Clone size is shown for a subset of rows, as once, few, many or a class of expanded clone.

>TRBJ2-1|TRBV11-2|NA|TRBD1
TGTGCCAGCAGCTTAGGGAGACAGGGGCTTGAGCAGTTCTTC
CASSLGRQGLEQFF
>TRBJ2-2|TRBV10-3|once|TRBD2
TGTGCCATCGGGACTATTAACACCGGGGAGCTGTTTTTT
CAIGTINTGELFF
>TRBJ1-2|TRBV28|once|NA
TGTGCCAGCAGCTCAAGGGGGACGGCAGCTAACTATGGCTACACCTTC
CASSSRGTAANYGYTF
>TRBJ1-2|TRBV7-2|NA|TRBD1
TGTGCCAGCAGCCCACACCTTACCGGGACAGACTTCTATGGCTACACCTTC
CASSPHLTGTDFYGYTF
>TRBJ1-2|TRBV13|NA|TRBD1
TGTGCCAGCAGCTCGCCGGGACAGACCAACTATGGCTACACCTTC
CASSSPGQTNYGYTF
>TRBJ1-2|TRBV5-6|NA|NA
TGTGCCAGCAGCCCAGGGAACCACTATGGCTACACCTTC
CASSPGNHYGYTF
>TRBJ2-7|TRBV4-1|NA|NA
TGCGCCAGCAGCCCCCGGGGAGGCGGCGAGCAGTACTTC
CASSPRGGGEQYF
>TRBJ1-1|TRBV2|NA|NA
TGTGCCAGTGAACTACAGGGCTTAAACACTGAAGCTTTCTTT
CASELQGLNTEAFF
>TRBJ1-1|TRBV14|NA|NA
TGTGCCAGCAGCCAAGAACGGCAGGGTCAACAGAACACTGAAGCTTTCTTT
CASSQERQGQQNTEAFF
>TRBJ1-2|TRBV28|NA|NA
TGTGCCAGCAGTGCCGACTGGAACTATGGCTACACCTTC
CASSADWNYGYTF
>TRBJ1-3|TRBV11-2|NA|NA
TGTGCCAGCAGCTTGTCAGGCTCTGGAAACACCATATATTTT
CASSLSGSGNTIYF
>TRBJ2-5|TRBV11-2|once|TRBD1
TGTGCCAGCAGCCGGGGGACAGGGAGGAATGAAGAGACCCAGTACTTC
CASSRGTGRNEETQYF
>TRBJ2-7|TRBV5-1|NA|TRBD1
TGCGCCAGCAGCCAAACAGGGGGCCTTAATTACGAGCAGTACTTC
CASSQTGGLNYEQYF
>TRBJ1-2|TRBV5-4|few|TRBD1
TGTGCCAGCAGCCCGACAGGGGGCGGCTACACCTTC
CASSPTGGGYTF
>TRBJ2-4|TRBV6-6|NA|NA
TGTGCCAGCAGAGGGGGTCTAGCCAAAAACATTCAGTACTTC
CASRGGLAKNIQYF
>TRBJ2-7|TRBV6-1|NA|TRBD1
TGTGCCAGCAGTGAACTGGGACAGGGTCTCTACGAGCAGTACTTC
CASSELGQGLYEQYF
>TRBJ2-5|TRBV9|NA|TRBD1
TGTGCCAGCAGCGCGGGACAGGGGGCGCGGGAGACCCAGTACTTC
CASSAGQGARETQYF
>TRBJ2-1|TRBV27|NA|NA
TGTGCCAGCAGTTTATTCCCCAGTCGGGATGAGCAGTTCTTC
CASSLFPSRDEQFF
>TRBJ2-7|TRBV5-1|NA|NA
TGCGCCAGCAGCTCCTCAGGGGATCCCTCCTACGAGCAGTACTTC
CASSSSGDPSYEQYF
>TRBJ1-1|TRBV6-2/TRBV6-3|NA|NA
TGTGCCAGCAGTTACTCACCGGGGTTCGCTGAAGCTTTCTTT
CASSYSPGFAEAFF
>TRBJ2-7|TRBV5-1|once|TRBD2
TGCGCCAGCAGCTTGGCCGCGGGAGGGTCCTACGAGCAGTACTTC
CASSLAAGGSYEQYF
>TRBJ2-7|TRBV29-1|NA|NA
TGCAGCGCCGAAGGAACAGTTCCCTACGAGCAGTACTTC
CSAEGTVPYEQYF
>TRBJ2-1|TRBV9|NA|TRBD1
TGTGCCAGCAGCGTAACCTTATGGACAGGGGGTAATGAGCAGTTCTTC
CASSVTLWTGGNEQFF
>TRBJ2-2|TRBV9|NA|NA
TGTGCCAGCAGCGTTCTTAGCCAGAACACCGGGGAGCTGTTTTTT
CASSVLSQNTGELFF
>TRBJ1-1|TRBV18|NA|NA
TGTGCCAGCTCACCGCAACATCGCGAAGCTTTCTTT
CASSPQHREAFF
>TRBJ1-1|TRBV29-1|NA|TRBD1
TGCAGCGTGGTGACAGGGGAAGCTTTCTTT
CSVVTGEAFF
>TRBJ1-1|TRBV19|few|TRBD1
TGTGCCAGTAGTCCGCCCTACAGGGGGTGGAACACTGAAGCTTTCTTT
CASSPPYRGWNTEAFF
>TRBJ1-2|TRBV4-3|NA|NA
TGCGCCAGCAGCCAAGAAGGCAGGGGCCGGGGCTACACCTTC
CASSQEGRGRGYTF
>TRBJ1-2|TRBV27|NA|TRBD1
TGTGCCAGCAGTCCGACGTACCGGGACAGGGATAATGGCTACACCTTC
CASSPTYRDRDNGYTF
>TRBJ1-5|TRBV3-1/TRBV3-2|once|TRBD1
TGTGCCAGCAGCCAAGATTTAGCAGGGGGACTCCAGCCCCAGCATTTT
CASSQDLAGGLQPQHF
>TRBJ2-2|TRBV19|NA|TRBD1
TGTGCCAGTATCGACGGACAGGGAGGTCACACCGGGGAGCTGTTTTTT
CASIDGQGGHTGELFF
>TRBJ2-2|TRBV19|NA|NA
TGTGCCAGTAGCAAATCAGGGGCCGGGGAGCTGTTTTTT
CASSKSGAGELFF
>TRBJ1-3|TRBV3-1/TRBV3-2|NA|NA
TGTGCCAGCAGCAGAAGCGGACAGATCGGAAACACCATATATTTT
CASSRSGQIGNTIYF
>TRBJ1-4|TRBV28|NA|TRBD1
TGTGCCAGCAGTTTGGCACAGGGGTCATCCAATGAAAAACTGTTTTTT
CASSLAQGSSNEKLFF
>TRBJ1-3|TRBV28|NA|NA
TGTGCCAGCAGTTTATTGGGGGCGGCAAACACCATATATTTT
CASSLLGAANTIYF
>TRBJ2-1|TRBV24-1|NA|TRBD2
TGTGCCACCAGTTTTGCGGGAGGGGCCCACAATGAGCAGTTCTTC
CATSFAGGAHNEQFF
>TRBJ1-5|TRBV6-2/TRBV6-3|NA|NA
TGTGCCAGCAGTTACGAGAGAGTTAGCAATCAGCCCCAGCATTTT
CASSYERVSNQPQHF
>TRBJ2-7|TRBV2|NA|NA
TGTGCCAGCAGAGGGAGCCACGAGCAGTACTTC
CASRGSHEQYF
>TRBJ2-7|TRBV9|NA|NA
TGTGCCAGCAGCGTAGCCCATTCCTACGAGCAGTACTTC
CASSVAHSYEQYF
>TRBJ2-7|TRBV6-5|NA|NA
TGTGCCAGCAGCCGGGGTCCCCCCTACGAGCAGTACTTC
CASSRGPPYEQYF
>TRBJ2-3|TRBV10-3|NA|TRBD1
TGTGCCATCGCGGGACAGGGTTTTGACACAGATACGCAGTATTTT
CAIAGQGFDTDTQYF
>TRBJ2-7|TRBV19|NA|NA
TGTGCCAGTAGTTCCGGAGGGTGGGGAAATATCTACGAGCAGTACTTC
CASSSGGWGNIYEQYF
>TRBJ1-5|TRBV9|NA|NA
TGTGCCAGCAGCGTAGCTACGGATCAGCCCCAGCATTTT
CASSVATDQPQHF
>TRBJ2-7|TRBV15|NA|NA
TGTGCCACCAGCAGACTAGAAGCCGAGCAGTACTTC
CATSRLEAEQYF
>TRBJ2-7|TRBV3-1/TRBV3-2|NA|TRBD2
TGTGCCAGCAGCCAATCTAGCGGGGGGGCCGCTTATTACGAGCAGTACTTC
CASSQSSGGAAYYEQYF
>TRBJ1-2|TRBV18|few|NA
TGTGCCAGCTCACCCGAGATGCGGGTTACAGGGTCCCACTATGGCTACACCTTC
CASSPEMRVTGSHYGYTF